Sequencing of this TCR beta chain was carried out in a study of persistence of HIV-infected CD4 T cells. Study results and caveats: Antigen-responding cells were enriched for degenerate expanded CDR3beta sequences.

The germline V gene has CDR1 MNHEY and CDR2 SMNVEV (reference sequence). With 5 bases clipped from V and 6 bases from J, the junction kept 8 bases outside the gene matches. The CDR3 runs to 15 residues. Sequencing used immunoSEQ version 4 in survey mode. TCRdb keeps only in-frame clones here, not all; method: immunoSEQ multiplex PCR. The data contain 40,000 to 55,000 clones, 75% to 85% of them seen just once; the ten biggest clones take up around 2.9%. The stimulus was lysate of CMV-infected fibroblasts, approximately 9.6 ug/mL. CD40L-negative CD69-negative CD45RO-high memory CD4+ T cells were sorted as populations depleted of antigen-responding cells. For at least 4 years, plasma HIV-1 RNA was undetectable (<50 copies/mL). This clone was detected only a few times. Antigen: not known.

Sequenced here: CD4+ T cells sorted from PBMCs after approximately 20-hour stimulation, sampled from a patient who received antiretroviral therapy. The V call is TRBV27, the J call TRBJ1-5, with 9 bases aligning to TRBD1. The origin of this receptor is an adult man with HIV who was CMV-seropositive. The CDR3 bases are TGTGCCAGCAGTAGAGCCGGGACAGGGAGTCAGCCCCAGCATTTT. Protein: CASSRAGTGSQPQHF.